This T cell receptor beta chain comes out of a study of T cells in localized non-small cell lung cancer. Sequencing was performed with immunoSEQ multiplex PCR; in TCRdb, only in-frame clones are kept and a portion is missing. This table has approximately 52,000 clones, 70% to 90% appearing once. Comment on this clone: Its antigen is not identified.

Regarding the study as a whole: It remains possible that heterogeneity exists, since only one tumor region was sequenced. Out of the top 100 tumor clones, a median approximately 57 were seen in adjacent lung. The highest T cell clonality was in uninvolved adjacent lung, above tumor. Longer overall survival was seen with higher T cell density measured in blood.

The CDR3 is made up of 12 amino acids. V gave up 3 bases and J gave up 7 bases, with 6 bases separating them. The germline gives CDR1 MNHEY, CDR2 SMNVEV (reference sequence). This TCR was sampled from a male donor at least 60 years old with stage III squamous cell lung carcinoma. Sequenced material: peripheral blood, taken before any cancer treatment. The chain joins TRBV27 to TRBJ2-2; D uncertain. CDR3 region: CASSFSHGELFF. CDR3 DNA: TGTGCCAGCAGTTTTTCTCACGGGGAGCTGTTTTTT.